This T cell receptor beta chain is from a study of Ad26.COV2.S vaccination and SARS-CoV-2 variants (dated by TCRdb to the early 2020s). With respect to the entire study: Donors in the vaccine arm were drawn from COV1001, a phase I-IIa trial of Ad26.COV2.S in healthy adults that was multicentre, randomized, double-blind and placebo-controlled. Ad26.COV2.S was given intramuscularly at 5x10^10 or 1x10^11 viral particles, as a single shot or as two shots 56 days apart. TCRbeta repertoire sequencing was used to assess the specificity and breadth of SARS-CoV-2-reactive T cell receptors after Ad26.COV2.S vaccination. A total of 32 samples were included in the TCR-sequenced set, comprising about 20 Ad26.COV2.S vaccine recipients, 5 placebo recipients and 8 SARS-CoV-2 convalescent individuals. Trial participants were randomized into five groups of five, in which low-dose or high-dose Ad26.COV2.S was given once or twice, or placebo was given on both occasions. Blinding of investigators to trial group allocation was maintained during experiments and outcome assessment.

The germline V gene (reference sequence) provides CDR1 GTSNPN and CDR2 SVGIG. The cysteine opens and the phenylalanine closes a CDR3 of 14 amino acids. Of all the DNA, just the CDR3 is kept, 42 bases in frame from base 1. Relative to germline, V is 2 bases shorter and J is 0 bases shorter, with 11 bases between their ends. With respect to this clone: The antigen it binds to is not known. There are no base qualities to consult, and no much larger clone falls within one base.

The immunoSEQ Assay was the method used to sequence TCRbeta CDR3 regions. After extraction, genomic DNA underwent amplification by bias-controlled multiplex PCR, followed by high-throughput sequencing. Per the source publication's procedure: To quantify the absolute abundance of every unique TCRbeta CDR3 region, sequences were collapsed and filtered. Usable DNA was measured by amplifying reference genes present in all nucleated cells, and TCRbeta template counts were normalized to that usable DNA to estimate T cell fraction. Repertoire TCRs were annotated as SARS-CoV-2-specific when V gene, CDR3 amino acid sequence and J gene were exactly matched to a known reactive TCR set. MIRA supplied the reference SARS-CoV-2 TCR set, which was filtered for enrichment in COVID-19-positive ImmuneCODE repertoires so that public or cross-reactive TCRs were removed. Using the MIRA antigens, annotated TCRs were further analysed by specific ORF or by position within an ORF. Depth was the summed frequency of annotated unique rearrangements, while breadth was defined as annotated unique rearrangements over total unique productive rearrangements. Group comparisons of TCR breadth used two-sided Wilcoxon rank-sum tests. The source is immuneACCESS, and TCRdb retained only in-frame sequences with V and J called. Part of the clones is not carried over; for the studies checked, unresolved V genes explain less than half of this, and the remainder is unexplained. V, J and clone size are taken as reported in that table, and D and trimming were inferred from the DNA itself. The sample table records roughly 680,000 clones; about 89% of these occur just once. The ten biggest clones cover about 1.5% of the sample.

Points the paper makes about the study in general: Vaccine and placebo recipients had similar non-spike TCR breadth, a finding consistent with the vaccine containing only spike. The study was not powered for comparison of responses between vaccine doses or regimens. Higher spike-specific TCR breadth was observed in Ad26.COV2.S recipients than in placebo recipients (P = 0.0014). The authors noted that total T cell responses may have been underestimated by the TCR breadth and depth analyses. Substantial breadth of spike-specific CD8+ and CD4+ T cell responses was reported after vaccination.

The treatment or condition tag for this specimen amounts to: about 20 received Ad26.COV2.S at low or high dose, single or two shots; roughly five received placebo; per-sample allocation not given. For vaccine and placebo recipients, repertoires were sequenced using samples collected on day 63 after the first injection. Cohort 1b enrolled roughly 25 adults aged 18-55 years at a single site in Boston, USA, between 29 July and 7 August 2020. Ad26.COV2.S was a replication-incompetent adenovirus type 26 vector that expressed a prefusion-stabilized SARS-CoV-2 spike protein derived from the original Wuhan strain.

The rearrangement combines TRBV30 with TRBJ2-7; matching of 5 bases hints at TRBD1 as the D gene. The specimen comprised peripheral blood, sampled in a trial of Ad26.COV2.S vaccine versus placebo. The receptor was derived from a person between 18 and 65 years old who received the Ad26.COV2.S COVID-19 vaccine or a placebo. The CDR3 amino acid sequence is: CAWSPDRLSYEQYF. The sequence in DNA is TGTGCCTGGAGTCCCGACAGACTCTCCTACGAGCAGTACTTC.